The clone carrying this TCR beta chain appeared a single time. Its matching antigen is unknown. The CDR3 is made up of 15 amino acids. Per germline, CDR1 MNHEY and CDR2 SMNVEV (reference sequence). V trimming: 6 bases; J trimming: 3 bases; junction bases outside the gene matches: 10. Pooled samples include second doses given at about 4 or 12 weeks. The data stem from a study of T cell responses to AZD1222 COVID-19 vaccine. Whole-study results and caveats: Females made up more of the donors, who were largely white British, and clonal diversity may have come out too low. Of spike-specific TCRs, nearly half reportedly target regions left unmutated in variants. Repertoires in all cases were sampled only once the peak T cell response had passed.

Only in-frame clones appear in the TCRdb table, and some are missing; sequencing was by immunoSEQ multiplex PCR. The sample has 100,000 to 150,000 clones, roughly 92% seen once. This TCR was sampled from an adult who received the AZD1222 COVID-19 vaccine. The material was peripheral blood, obtained 28 days after the second AZD1222 dose. The chain joins TRBV27 to TRBJ1-1; the match to TRBD1 covers 7 bases. CDR3 region: CASRTRDRDYTEAFF. Written as DNA, the CDR3 is TGTGCCAGCAGGACGAGGGACAGAGATTACACTGAAGCTTTCTTT.